The following is a T cell receptor beta chain sequence with its context. The data were taken from a study of blood T cell repertoires in COVID-19. Across the whole study: T cells, B-cell-depleted T cells, or PBMCs supplied cDNA or gDNA.

CDR1 is MDHEN, CDR2 SYDVKM, per germline. V lost 6 bases to trimming and J lost 4 bases; unmatched junction nucleotides: 15. This CDR3 spans 17 amino acids. TCRdb's table, derived via immunoSEQ multiplex PCR, lists solely in-frame clones and lacks some. This sample has around 70,000 clones, with 80% to 95% found just once. V is TRBV28 and J is TRBJ1-5, with 7 bases identical to TRBD1. The clonotype was recovered from a woman aged 55 to 70 with active COVID-19. The sample consisted of peripheral blood. The CDR3 protein is CASSLFGQDNGNQPQHF. CDR3 sequence (DNA): TGTGCCAGCAGCCTTTTCGGACAGGATAACGGTAATCAGCCCCAGCATTTT.